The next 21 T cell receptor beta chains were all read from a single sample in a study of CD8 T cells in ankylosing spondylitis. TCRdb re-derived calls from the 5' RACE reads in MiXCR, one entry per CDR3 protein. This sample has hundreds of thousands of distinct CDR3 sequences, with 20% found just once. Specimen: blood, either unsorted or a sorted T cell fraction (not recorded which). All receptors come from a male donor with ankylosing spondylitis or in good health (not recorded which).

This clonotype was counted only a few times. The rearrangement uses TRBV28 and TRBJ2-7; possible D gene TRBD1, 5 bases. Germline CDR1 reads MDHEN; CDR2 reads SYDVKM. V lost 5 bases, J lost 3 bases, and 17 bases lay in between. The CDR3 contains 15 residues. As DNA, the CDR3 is TGTGCCAGCAGTCCCCTGACAGCAGGTGGCTACGAGCAGTACTTC. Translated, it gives CASSPLTAGGYEQYF.

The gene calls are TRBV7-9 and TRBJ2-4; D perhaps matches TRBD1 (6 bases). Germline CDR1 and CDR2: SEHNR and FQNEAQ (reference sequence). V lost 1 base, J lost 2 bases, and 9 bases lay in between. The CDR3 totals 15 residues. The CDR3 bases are TGTGCCAGCAGCTTAGGCCAGGGGTCCAAAAACATTCAGTACTTC. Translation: CASSLGQGSKNIQYF.

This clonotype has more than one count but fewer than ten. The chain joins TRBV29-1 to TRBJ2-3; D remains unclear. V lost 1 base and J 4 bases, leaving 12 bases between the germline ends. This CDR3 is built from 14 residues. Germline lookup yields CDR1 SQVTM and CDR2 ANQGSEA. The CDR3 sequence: CSVEGYGFADTQYF. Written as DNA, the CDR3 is TGCAGCGTTGAAGGCTATGGATTCGCAGATACGCAGTATTTT.

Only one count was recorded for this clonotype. CDR3 sequence: CASSPGPGGAGELFF. DNA for the CDR3: TGTGCCAGCAGCCCCGGGCCCGGGGGTGCCGGGGAGCTGTTTTTT. The chain employs TRBV7-9 and TRBJ2-2; weak D call: TRBD2 (6 bases). This CDR3 has 15 amino acids. V was pared by 5 bases and J by 6 bases, with 16 bases between. CDR1 and CDR2 (germline): SEHNR, FQNEAQ (reference sequence). Combining the CDR3 with reference TRBV7-9 and TRBJ2-2 gives the whole variable domain DTGVSQNPRHKITKRGQNVTFRCDPISEHNRLYWYRQTLGQGPEFLTYFQNEAQLEKSRLLSDRFSAERPKGSFSTLEIQRTEQGDSAMYLCASSPGPGGAGELFFGEGSRLTVL.

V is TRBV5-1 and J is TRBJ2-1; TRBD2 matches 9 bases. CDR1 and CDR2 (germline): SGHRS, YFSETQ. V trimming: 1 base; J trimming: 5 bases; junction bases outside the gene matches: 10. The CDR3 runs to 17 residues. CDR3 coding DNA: TGCGCCAGCAGCTTGTCCTGGCGGGGGGGCAGGGACAATGAGCAGTTCTTC. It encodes CASSLSWRGGRDNEQFF.

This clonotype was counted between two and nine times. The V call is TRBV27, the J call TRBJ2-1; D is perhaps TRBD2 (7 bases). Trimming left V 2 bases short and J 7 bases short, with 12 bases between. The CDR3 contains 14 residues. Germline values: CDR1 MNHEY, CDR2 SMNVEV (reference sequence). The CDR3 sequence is CASSLRGALNEQFF. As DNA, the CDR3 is TGTGCCAGCAGTTTACGGGGGGCGCTGAATGAGCAGTTCTTC.

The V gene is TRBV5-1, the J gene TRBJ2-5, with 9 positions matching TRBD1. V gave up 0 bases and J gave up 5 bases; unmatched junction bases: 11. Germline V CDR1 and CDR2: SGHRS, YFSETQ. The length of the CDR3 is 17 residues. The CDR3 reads CASSLETLGTGMETQYF. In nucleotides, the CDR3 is TGCGCCAGCAGCTTGGAAACTCTCGGGACAGGGATGGAGACCCAGTACTTC.

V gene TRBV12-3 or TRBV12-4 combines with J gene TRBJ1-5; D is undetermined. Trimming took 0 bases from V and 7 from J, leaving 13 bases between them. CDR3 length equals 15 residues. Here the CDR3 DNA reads TGTGCCAGCAGTTTAGCGTTGGGGTTGGGGCAGCCCCAGCATTTT. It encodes CASSLALGLGQPQHF.

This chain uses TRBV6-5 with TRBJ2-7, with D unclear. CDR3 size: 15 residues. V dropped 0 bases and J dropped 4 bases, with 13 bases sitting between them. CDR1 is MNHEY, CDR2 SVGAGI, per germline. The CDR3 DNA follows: TGTGCCAGCAGTTACTCGGTAGGGCTGGCATACGAGCAGTACTTC. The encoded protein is CASSYSVGLAYEQYF.

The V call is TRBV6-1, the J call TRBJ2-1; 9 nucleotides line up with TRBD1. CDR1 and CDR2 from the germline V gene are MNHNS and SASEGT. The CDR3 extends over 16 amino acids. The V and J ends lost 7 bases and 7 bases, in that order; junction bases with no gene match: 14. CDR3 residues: CASMPPRDRERNEQFF. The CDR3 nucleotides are TGTGCCAGCATGCCTCCCCGGGACAGGGAAAGAAATGAGCAGTTCTTC.

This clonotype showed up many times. CDR3 DNA: TGTGCCAGCAGTTTAACGGATGAGCAGTTCTTC. Translation gives CASSLTDEQFF. The J gene is TRBJ2-1, the V gene TRBV12-3 or TRBV12-4; the D is unclear. V lost 2 bases to trimming and J lost 8 bases, with 4 bases between them. The CDR3 spans 11 residues.

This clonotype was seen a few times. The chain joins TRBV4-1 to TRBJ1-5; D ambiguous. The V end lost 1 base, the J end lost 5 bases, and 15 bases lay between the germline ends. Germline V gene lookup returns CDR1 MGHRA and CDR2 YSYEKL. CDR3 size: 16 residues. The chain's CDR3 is CASSQVTTTLDQPQHF. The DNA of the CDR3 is TGCGCCAGCAGCCAAGTAACTACGACCTTGGATCAGCCCCAGCATTTT.

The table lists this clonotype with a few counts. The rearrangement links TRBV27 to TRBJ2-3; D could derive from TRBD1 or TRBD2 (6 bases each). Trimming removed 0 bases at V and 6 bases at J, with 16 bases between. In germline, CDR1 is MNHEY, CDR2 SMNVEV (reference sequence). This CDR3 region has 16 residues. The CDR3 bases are TGTGCCAGCAGTTTATCACCGGGGGCGCCTTTGGATACGCAGTATTTT. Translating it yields CASSLSPGAPLDTQYF.

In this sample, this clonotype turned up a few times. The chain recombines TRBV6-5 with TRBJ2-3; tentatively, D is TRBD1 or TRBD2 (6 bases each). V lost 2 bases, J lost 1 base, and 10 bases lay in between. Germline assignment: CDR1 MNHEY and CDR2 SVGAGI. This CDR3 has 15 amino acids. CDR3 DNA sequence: TGTGCCAGCAGTTACGGGGGGCTAGGCACAGATACGCAGTATTTT. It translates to CASSYGGLGTDTQYF.

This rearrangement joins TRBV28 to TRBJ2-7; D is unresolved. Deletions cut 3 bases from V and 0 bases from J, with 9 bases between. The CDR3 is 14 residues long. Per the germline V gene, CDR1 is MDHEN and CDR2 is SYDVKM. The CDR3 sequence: CASSFTVDSYEQYF. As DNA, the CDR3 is TGTGCCAGCAGTTTTACGGTTGACTCCTACGAGCAGTACTTC. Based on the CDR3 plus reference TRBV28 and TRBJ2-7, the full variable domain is DVKVTQSSRYLVKRTGEKVFLECVQDMDHENMFWYRQDPGLGLRLIYFSYDVKMKEKGDIPEGYSVSREKKERFSLILESASTNQTSMYLCASSFTVDSYEQYFGPGTRLTVT.

CDR3 amino acids: CASSQDFETVETQYF. The CDR3 region has the DNA TGTGCCAGCAGCCAAGATTTTGAGACAGTGGAGACCCAGTACTTC. The chain employs TRBV14 and TRBJ2-5, with D tentatively TRBD1 (5 bases). This CDR3 is 15 amino acids long. The germline V gene encodes CDR1 SGHDN and CDR2 FVKESK. The V gene lost 0 bases and the J gene lost 5 bases, with 13 bases spanning the gap.

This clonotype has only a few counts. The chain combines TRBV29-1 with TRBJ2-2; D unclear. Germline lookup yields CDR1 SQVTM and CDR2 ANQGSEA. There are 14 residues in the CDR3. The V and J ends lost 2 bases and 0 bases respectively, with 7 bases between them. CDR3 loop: CSVEHPANTGELFF. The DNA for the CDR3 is TGCAGCGTTGAACACCCAGCGAACACCGGGGAGCTGTTTTTT.

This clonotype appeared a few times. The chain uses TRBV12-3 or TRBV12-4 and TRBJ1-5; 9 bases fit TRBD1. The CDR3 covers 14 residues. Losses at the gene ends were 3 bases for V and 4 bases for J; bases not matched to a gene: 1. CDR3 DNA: TGTGCCAGCAGTTTCGGGACAGGGAATCAGCCCCAGCATTTT. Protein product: CASSFGTGNQPQHF.

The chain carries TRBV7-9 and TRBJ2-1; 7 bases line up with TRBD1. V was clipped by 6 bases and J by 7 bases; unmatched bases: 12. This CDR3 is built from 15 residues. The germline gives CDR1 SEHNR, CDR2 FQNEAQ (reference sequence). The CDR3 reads CASSPTGVGMNEQFF. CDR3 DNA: TGTGCCAGCAGTCCCACAGGGGTTGGAATGAATGAGCAGTTCTTC.

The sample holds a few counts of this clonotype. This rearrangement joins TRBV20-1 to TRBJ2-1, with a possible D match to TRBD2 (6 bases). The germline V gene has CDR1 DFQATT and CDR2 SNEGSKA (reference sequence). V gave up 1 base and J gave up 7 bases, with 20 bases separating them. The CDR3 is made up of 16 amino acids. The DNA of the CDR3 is TGCAGTGCTAGAGGGCTCGTACTAGCCCCTGGGAATGAGCAGTTCTTC. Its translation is CSARGLVLAPGNEQFF.

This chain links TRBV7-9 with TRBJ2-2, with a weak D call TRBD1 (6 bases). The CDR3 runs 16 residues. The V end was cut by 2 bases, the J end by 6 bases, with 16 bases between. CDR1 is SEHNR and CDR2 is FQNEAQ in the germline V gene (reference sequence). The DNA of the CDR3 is TGTGCCAGCAGCTTATTTGTACAGGGAAGTCCCGGGGAGCTGTTTTTT. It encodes CASSLFVQGSPGELFF.